Below are 25 T cell receptor beta chains sequenced from a single sample in a study of blood T cell repertoires in COVID-19. Generated by immunoSEQ multiplex PCR, the TCRdb table keeps only in-frame clones and is missing some. Of about 190,000 clones listed, more than 70% are singletons. Sequencing was carried out using peripheral blood. Receptors were obtained from a middle-aged woman who had recovered from COVID-19.

The CDR3 nucleotides read TGCGCCAGCAGCCGAACTACCCGTGAGGGAGGTAATTCACCCCTCCACTTT. Residues: CASSRTTREGGNSPLHF. The chain uses TRBV4-3 and TRBJ1-6; D is ambiguous. This CDR3 has 17 amino acids. The germline V gene encodes CDR1 LGHNA and CDR2 YSLEER. V lost 4 bases to trimming and J lost 6 bases, with 19 bases between them.

V gene TRBV2 combines with J gene TRBJ2-1; D is unclear. The CDR3 is made up of 17 amino acids. Looked up from germline, CDR1 is SNHLY and CDR2 is FYNNEI. V was cut by 5 bases and J by 0 bases, with 17 bases left in between. The CDR3: CASSTPGRWSSYNEQFF. The CDR3 nucleotides read TGTGCCAGCAGTACCCCCGGCCGATGGAGCTCCTACAATGAGCAGTTCTTC.

The V call is TRBV28, the J call TRBJ2-2; D is perhaps TRBD1 (7 bases). CDR3 length: 15 amino acids. The V end lost 5 bases, the J end lost 5 bases, and 15 bases lay between the germline ends. Germline CDR1 and CDR2: MDHEN and SYDVKM. The CDR3 DNA follows: TGTGCCAGCAGTCCGGGGGACAGCTTAACCGGGGAGCTGTTTTTT. Translated: CASSPGDSLTGELFF.

The chain recombines TRBV6-5 with TRBJ1-3, with D perhaps TRBD1 (6 bases). Trimming left V 8 bases short and J 4 bases short, with 12 bases between. This CDR3 region has 13 residues. Germline CDR1 MNHEY, CDR2 SVGAGI. CDR3 amino acids: CASFAGVGNTIYF. The CDR3 DNA sequence: TGTGCCAGCTTTGCAGGGGTCGGAAACACCATATATTTT.

The J gene is TRBJ1-1, the V gene TRBV14; TRBD1 is a possible D gene (6 bases). This CDR3 contains 12 residues. V was trimmed by 3 bases and J by 8 bases, leaving 10 bases between them. Looked up from germline, CDR1 is SGHDN and CDR2 is FVKESK. For the CDR3, the DNA is TGTGCCAGCAGCCAGTACAGGGCGGAAGCTTTCTTT. Translating it yields CASSQYRAEAFF.

CDR3 nucleotides: TGTGCCAGCAGCATCGATCCCTCGACAGGCTCTGGAAACACCATATATTTT. Residues: CASSIDPSTGSGNTIYF. The chain is built from TRBV5-4 and TRBJ1-3, with D possibly matching TRBD1 (6 bases). This CDR3 comprises 17 residues. Germline lookup yields CDR1 SGHNT and CDR2 YYREEE (reference sequence). Trimming took 4 bases from V and 0 from J, leaving 17 bases between them.

The J gene is TRBJ2-4, the V gene TRBV7-6; 7 bases fit TRBD2. The J segment lost 1 base and the V segment lost 3 bases, leaving 9 bases of the junction unmatched. The CDR3 contains 17 residues. Germline-derived CDR1 and CDR2 are SGHVS and FNYEAQ. CDR3 nucleotide sequence: TGTGCCAGCAGCTTCGCCCCGGGGGGTCCCGCCAAAAACATTCAGTACTTC. It encodes CASSFAPGGPAKNIQYF.

The chain is built from TRBV7-3 and TRBJ2-2, with D perhaps TRBD1 (5 bases). Germline V gene sequence: CDR1 SGHTA, CDR2 FQGTGA. Trimming took off 0 bases at V and 1 base at J, with 9 bases between the two ends. The CDR3 is 16 amino acids. The CDR3, as DNA: TGTGCCAGCAGCTTAACGCCTACAGGGAACACCGGGGAGCTGTTTTTT. It is translated as CASSLTPTGNTGELFF.

This rearrangement joins TRBV6-1 to TRBJ1-5; D might be TRBD1 (6 bases). This CDR3 is built from 15 residues. CDR1 and CDR2 (germline): MNHNS, SASEGT. V dropped 3 bases and J dropped 7 bases, with 16 bases sitting between them. DNA for the CDR3: TGTGCCAGCAGTGACCCAGGGGATATTGGGCAGCCCCAGCATTTT. Protein product: CASSDPGDIGQPQHF.

This sequence joins TRBV27 and TRBJ2-7; 7 bases map to TRBD1. The CDR3 loop spans 15 amino acids. Per germline, CDR1 MNHEY and CDR2 SMNVEV (reference sequence). V was clipped by 6 bases and J by 3 bases; unmatched bases: 11. In DNA, the CDR3 is TGTGCCAGCAGCCTAAGGGGGACAGTCCTCTACGAGCAGTACTTC. This gives the protein CASSLRGTVLYEQYF.

The chain links TRBV19 to TRBJ2-7; 11 bases are shared with TRBD2. Germline CDR1 LNHDA, CDR2 SQIVND (reference sequence). V shed 5 bases, J shed 1 base, and the junction held 7 bases outside the gene matches. This CDR3 region has 16 residues. The DNA of the CDR3 is TGTGCCAGTAGTCCACTCGGGACTAGCGGTTCCTACGAGCAGTACTTC. It translates to CASSPLGTSGSYEQYF.

This clone was found once. The chain joins TRBV5-1 to TRBJ2-5; TRBD2 might be the D (6 bases). The CDR3 covers 14 residues. Per germline, CDR1 SGHRS and CDR2 YFSETQ. The V and J ends lost 0 bases and 3 bases respectively, with 9 bases between them. The CDR3 DNA is TGCGCCAGCAGCTTGGCCGGGGGAGAAGAGACCCAGTACTTC. Amino acid sequence: CASSLAGGEETQYF.

The genes are TRBV6-4 and TRBJ2-2; 11 bases map to TRBD2. The CDR3 sequence is 15 residues long. The J segment lost 5 bases and the V segment lost 4 bases, leaving 3 bases of the junction unmatched. Germline assignment: CDR1 MRHNA and CDR2 SNTAGT. CDR3 DNA sequence: TGTGCCAGCAGTGGTAGCGGGAGGGATACCGGGGAGCTGTTTTTT. Translation gives CASSGSGRDTGELFF.

DNA of the CDR3: TGTGCCAGCTCACCCGGAGGAGGGAGCAACAATGAGCAGTTCTTC. It codes for CASSPGGGSNNEQFF. The chain employs TRBV18 and TRBJ2-1; a weak D match, TRBD2 (6 bases). This CDR3 spans 15 amino acids. Germline CDR1 reads KGHSH; CDR2 reads LQKENI. V was cut by 3 bases and J by 5 bases, with 14 bases left in between.

The CDR3 protein is CASSGRTATFTDTQYF. In nucleotides, the CDR3 is TGTGCCAGCAGCGGGAGGACTGCAACCTTCACAGATACGCAGTATTTT. The chain uses TRBV7-2 and TRBJ2-3, with D perhaps TRBD2 (6 bases). The ends were cut back, 5 bases at V and 2 bases at J, with 17 bases in the middle. From germline, CDR1 is SGHTA and CDR2 FQGNSA. The CDR3 has 16 residues.

This clone is a singleton in its sample. This chain connects TRBV11-2 to TRBJ2-1, with a weak D call TRBD2 (5 bases). The CDR3 loop spans 12 amino acids. Germline CDR1 and CDR2: SGHAT and FQNNGV. Trimming stripped 5 bases from V and 9 bases from J, with 11 bases between. CDR3 in DNA: TGTGCCAGCAGCCGAGGGTCGGGTGAGCAGTTCTTC. This translates into CASSRGSGEQFF.

The chain employs TRBV3-1 (or the pseudogene TRBV3-2) and TRBJ1-4; D remains ambiguous. Germline assignment: CDR1 LGHDT and CDR2 YNNKEL (reference sequence). The CDR3 has 14 residues. Between the trimmed V and J ends, which lost 0 bases and 4 bases, there was a span of 6 bases. The CDR3: CASSQDTVNEKLFF. The CDR3 DNA is TGTGCCAGCAGCCAAGACACAGTTAATGAAAAACTGTTTTTT.

The chain links TRBV19 to TRBJ2-2; a weak D match, TRBD2 (6 bases). The CDR3 has 16 amino acids. Germline V lookup: CDR1 LNHDA, CDR2 SQIVND (reference sequence). Trimming cost V 5 bases and J 9 bases, with 22 bases left between them. The DNA for the CDR3 is TGTGCCAGTAGTTATGGGGTTGCCATGCGGGGCTGGGAGCTGTTTTTT. Its protein product is CASSYGVAMRGWELFF.

The J gene is TRBJ1-5, the V gene TRBV11-2; unclear D gene. This CDR3 is built from 12 residues. V was pared by 5 bases and J by 4 bases, with 6 bases between. Germline lookup yields CDR1 SGHAT and CDR2 FQNNGV. The CDR3 loop reads CASSRGNQPQHF. CDR3 nucleotides: TGTGCCAGCAGCCGAGGGAATCAGCCCCAGCATTTT.

The gene calls are TRBV18 and TRBJ1-2; no definite D call. Deletions cut 0 bases from V and 4 bases from J, with 6 bases between. CDR3 size: 13 residues. The germline CDR1 and CDR2 sequences are KGHSH and LQKENI. The CDR3 region is CASSPPISYGYTF. CDR3 coding DNA: TGTGCCAGCTCACCACCTATATCCTATGGCTACACCTTC.

The J gene is TRBJ2-5, the V gene TRBV5-1, with TRBD2 as a possible D gene (6 bases). The germline V and J ends were trimmed by 0 bases and 1 base, with 13 bases remaining between them. This CDR3 is built from 16 residues. Germline values: CDR1 SGHRS, CDR2 YFSETQ. The DNA for the CDR3 is TGCGCCAGCAGCTTGGGAAATAGCGGAGGCCAAGAGACCCAGTACTTC. Translating gives CASSLGNSGGQETQYF.

The rearrangement links TRBV15 to TRBJ2-3, with 12 positions matching TRBD1. Per the germline V gene, CDR1 is LNHNV and CDR2 is YYDKDF (reference sequence). There are 16 residues in the CDR3. Losses at the gene ends were 2 bases for V and 6 bases for J; bases not matched to a gene: 6. The CDR3 is CATSRPGQGAEDTQYF. As DNA, the CDR3 is TGTGCCACCAGCAGACCGGGACAGGGGGCAGAGGATACGCAGTATTTT.

This chain uses TRBV28 with TRBJ1-4, with D possibly TRBD1 on 5 matching bases. V shed 7 bases and J shed 11 bases, with 23 bases lying between them. CDR1 and CDR2 (germline): MDHEN, SYDVKM. CDR3 length: 15 residues. As DNA, the CDR3 is TGTGCCAGCACCCAGGGAACGGTTTTTTCCGGGAAACTGTTTTTT. As protein: CASTQGTVFSGKLFF. Together with reference TRBV28 and TRBJ1-4, the CDR3 gives the full variable domain: DVKVTQSSRYLVKRTGEKVFLECVQDMDHENMFWYRQDPGLGLRLIYFSYDVKMKEKGDIPEGYSVSREKKERFSLILESASTNQTSMYLCASTQGTVFSGKLFFGSGTQLSVL.

V and J are TRBV28 and TRBJ2-3, with D perhaps matching TRBD1 (6 bases). V gave up 5 bases and J gave up 8 bases, with 14 bases separating them. Germline V gives CDR1 MDHEN, CDR2 SYDVKM. The CDR3 has 13 amino acids. CDR3 DNA sequence: TGTGCCAGCAGTCCCAGCAGGGGATCTACGCAGTATTTT. Translation gives CASSPSRGSTQYF.

V gene TRBV7-8 combines with J gene TRBJ2-7; maybe TRBD2 (6 bases). CDR3 length: 14 amino acids. Trimming left V 5 bases short and J 3 bases short, with 14 bases between. The germline V gene has CDR1 SGHVS and CDR2 FQNEAQ. The CDR3 DNA reads TGTGCCAGCAGCGCACGACTAGTGGGCTACGAGCAGTACTTC. Encoded protein: CASSARLVGYEQYF.